Following are 30 T cell receptor beta chains from one sample sequenced in a study of PD-1 blockade in classical Hodgkin lymphoma. Time point: cycle 4 day 1 (C4D1), after more than five weeks of nivolumab. Brentuximab vedotin exposure varied, and every patient relapsed after autologous stem cell transplantation. Data came from immunoSEQ multiplex PCR; TCRdb stores just in-frame clones and leaves some out. The sample records some 93,000 clones, more than 80% being singletons. Source: peripheral blood mononuclear cells (PBMCs), taken before the fourth cycle of nivolumab. Receptors were obtained from a human donor with classical Hodgkin lymphoma.

The table lists this clone with a count of one. The genes are TRBV4-1 and TRBJ2-1; possible D gene TRBD2, 6 bases. CDR1 and CDR2 from the germline V gene are MGHRA and YSYEKL. The V end was cut by 2 bases, the J end by 3 bases, with 14 bases between. This CDR3 is 16 amino acids long. CDR3 nucleotides: TGCGCCAGCAGCCAAATCGGACTAAAAAACTACAATGAGCAGTTCTTC. Protein: CASSQIGLKNYNEQFF.

This clone has ten or more counts. The V call is TRBV29-1, the J call TRBJ1-2; possibly TRBD1 for D (5 bases). V dropped 2 bases and J dropped 2 bases, with 12 bases sitting between them. This CDR3 spans 14 amino acids. From germline, CDR1 is SQVTM and CDR2 ANQGSEA. CDR3 bases: TGCAGCGTTGAACGCGGGGGGGGAAACTATGGCTACACCTTC. This gives the protein CSVERGGGNYGYTF.

This clone was detected a few times. J is TRBJ2-1 and V is TRBV7-9; weak D call: TRBD1 (6 bases). V was clipped by 1 base and J by 12 bases, with 13 bases between them. Germline V CDR1 and CDR2: SEHNR, FQNEAQ (reference sequence). CDR3 length equals 13 residues. In DNA, the CDR3 is TGTGCCAGCAGCTTAGGTCCCGGGACACTGCAGTTCTTC. Translated, it gives CASSLGPGTLQFF.

The chain uses TRBV18 and TRBJ1-3, with 7 bases fitting TRBD1. Germline assignment: CDR1 KGHSH and CDR2 LQKENI. The ends lost 6 bases at V and 0 bases at J; junction bases unmatched: 8. The CDR3 contains 16 residues. The CDR3 region has the DNA TGTGCCAGCTCCGAAATGACAGGGCCCTCTGGAAACACCATATATTTT. As protein: CASSEMTGPSGNTIYF.

The chain has TRBV5-5 and TRBJ2-7; D not certain. V was pared by 4 bases and J by 3 bases, with 8 bases between. The germline V gene has CDR1 SGHKS and CDR2 YYEKEE (reference sequence). The CDR3 is made up of 12 amino acids. The CDR3: CASSGGFYEQYF. Here the CDR3 DNA reads TGTGCCAGCAGCGGTGGGTTCTACGAGCAGTACTTC.

The rearrangement links TRBV7-2 to TRBJ1-2, with D hard to call. Between the trimmed V and J ends, which lost 1 base and 8 bases, there was a span of 14 bases. Germline CDR1 and CDR2: SGHTA and FQGNSA. This CDR3 region has 14 residues. The CDR3 region is CASSLETDSRGYTF. The CDR3 DNA follows: TGTGCCAGCAGCTTAGAAACAGACTCCCGGGGCTACACCTTC. Based on the CDR3 plus reference TRBV7-2 and TRBJ1-2, the full variable domain is GAGVSQSPSNKVTEKGKDVELRCDPISGHTALYWYRQSLGQGLEFLIYFQGNSAPDKSGLPSDRFSAERTGGSVSTLTIQRTQQEDSAVYLCASSLETDSRGYTFGSGTRLTVV.

CDR3: CASSPGTSGSHEQFF. The CDR3 region has the DNA TGTGCCAGCAGCCCCGGGACTAGCGGGAGCCATGAGCAGTTCTTC. The rearrangement joins TRBV13 to TRBJ2-1, with 14 bases aligning to TRBD2. This CDR3 comprises 15 residues. CDR1 and CDR2 (germline): PRHDT, FYEKMQ (reference sequence). Trimming removed 5 bases from V and 8 bases from J; junction bases left unmatched: 5.

The CDR3 protein is CASSSGGGYGYTF. The CDR3 region has the DNA TGTGCCAGCAGCTCAGGGGGTGGCTATGGCTACACCTTC. V usage is TRBV7-2 and J usage is TRBJ1-2; 7 nucleotides agree with TRBD1. This CDR3 is 13 amino acids long. The germline V gene has CDR1 SGHTA and CDR2 FQGNSA. Germline trimming cut 4 bases from V and 4 bases from J; bases unmatched to any gene: 3.

The chain links TRBV5-6 to TRBJ2-1, with TRBD2 identical over 7 bases. CDR1 and CDR2 (germline): SGHDT, YYEEEE. V dropped 2 bases and J dropped 3; count of bases not matched to a gene: 5. The CDR3 contains 15 residues. The chain's CDR3 is CASSFLAEFYNEQFF. The CDR3 bases are TGTGCCAGCAGCTTCCTAGCGGAGTTCTACAATGAGCAGTTCTTC.

This chain links TRBV7-2 with TRBJ2-7; 7 bases map to TRBD2. The CDR3 totals 14 residues. Germline lookup yields CDR1 SGHTA and CDR2 FQGNSA. The V segment lost 2 bases and the J segment 5 bases; nucleotides outside the gene matches: 6. CDR3 coding DNA: TGTGCCAGCAGCTTACGGGGGAGGGTAGACGAGCAGTACTTC. Translating it yields CASSLRGRVDEQYF. Full variable domain (remainder filled in from reference TRBV7-2 and TRBJ2-7): GAGVSQSPSNKVTEKGKDVELRCDPISGHTALYWYRQSLGQGLEFLIYFQGNSAPDKSGLPSDRFSAERTGGSVSTLTIQRTQQEDSAVYLCASSLRGRVDEQYFGPGTRLTVT.

This clone was picked up a small number of times. The gene calls are TRBV28 and TRBJ2-2; D is ambiguous. Trimming took 8 bases from V and 4 from J, leaving 14 bases between them. CDR3 length equals 14 residues. CDR1 is MDHEN, CDR2 SYDVKM, per germline. The CDR3 region has the DNA TGTGCCAGCCTCTTAATGGGCGGCACCGGGGAGCTGTTTTTT. Translated, it gives CASLLMGGTGELFF.

This sequence joins TRBV9 and TRBJ2-1; 8 nucleotides agree with TRBD2. The germline gives CDR1 SGDLS, CDR2 YYNGEE. The CDR3 spans 15 residues. The J segment lost 7 bases and the V segment lost 3 bases, leaving 9 bases of the junction unmatched. The chain's CDR3 is CASSGGLVGGNEQFF. CDR3 nucleotides: TGTGCCAGCAGCGGGGGACTAGTCGGGGGTAATGAGCAGTTCTTC.

This clone was counted once. The CDR3 spells CASSLEPQAYEQYF. The CDR3, as DNA: TGTGCCAGCAGCTTGGAACCACAGGCCTACGAGCAGTACTTC. The chain combines TRBV5-4 with TRBJ2-7, with D maybe TRBD1 (5 bases). CDR3 size: 14 residues. The V and J ends lost 0 bases and 2 bases respectively, with 9 bases between them. Germline V gives CDR1 SGHNT, CDR2 YYREEE (reference sequence).

The gene calls are TRBV7-9 and TRBJ1-1; no clear D. The CDR3 consists of 13 residues. V was pared by 1 base and J by 4 bases, with 7 bases between. Germline V gene data show CDR1 as SEHNR and CDR2 as FQNEAQ (reference sequence). Here the CDR3 DNA reads TGTGCCAGCAGCTTAGTGATCGTCACTGAAGCTTTCTTT. Its translation is CASSLVIVTEAFF.

This clone was counted at least ten times. The V and J genes are TRBV6-1 and TRBJ1-2; D possibly corresponds to TRBD1 (5 bases). CDR3 size: 13 residues. Germline CDR1 and CDR2: MNHNS and SASEGT. The V end lost 2 bases, the J end lost 8 bases, and 12 bases lay between the germline ends. CDR3 residues: CASSEQGLGGYTF. Here the CDR3 DNA reads TGTGCCAGCAGTGAACAGGGACTCGGGGGCTACACCTTC.

This chain connects TRBV10-3 to TRBJ2-7; no clear D gene. This CDR3 has 12 amino acids. V gave up 7 bases and J gave up 2 bases, with 9 bases separating them. Germline V gives CDR1 ENHRY, CDR2 SYGVKD. CDR3 nucleotide sequence: TGTGCCATCACGGACGGTCCCTACGAGCAGTACTTC. This gives the protein CAITDGPYEQYF.

The rearrangement joins TRBV6-1 to TRBJ1-1; D gene unclear. The length of the CDR3 is 13 residues. Germline CDR1 and CDR2: MNHNS and SASEGT. V was clipped by 6 bases and J by 1 base, with 9 bases between them. The CDR3: CASSPGRNTEAFF. The CDR3 region has the DNA TGTGCCAGCAGCCCGGGCAGGAACACTGAAGCTTTCTTT.

This chain connects TRBV5-4 to TRBJ2-7; 12 bases agree with TRBD2. Germline trimming cut 4 bases from V and 1 base from J; bases unmatched to any gene: 9. The CDR3 contains 17 residues. Germline V CDR1 and CDR2: SGHNT, YYREEE (reference sequence). CDR3 DNA sequence: TGTGCCAGCAGCCCAGACCCTAGCGGGAGGGGATCCTACGAGCAGTACTTC. This codes for CASSPDPSGRGSYEQYF.

The V call is TRBV9, the J call TRBJ1-5, with D perhaps matching TRBD1 (5 bases). The CDR3 has 13 amino acids. Germline assignment: CDR1 SGDLS and CDR2 YYNGEE. V lost 1 base and J 4 bases, leaving 6 bases between the germline ends. This chain's CDR3 is CASSVRQNQPQHF. CDR3 sequence (DNA): TGTGCCAGCAGCGTAAGACAGAATCAGCCCCAGCATTTT.

In DNA, the CDR3 is TGTGCCAGCAGTTACTCCAGGGGGCCTTATACGCAGTATTTT. Its translation: CASSYSRGPYTQYF. The chain recombines TRBV6-6 with TRBJ2-3, with 8 bases fitting TRBD1. Per germline, CDR1 MNHNY and CDR2 SVGAGI (reference sequence). The CDR3 has 14 amino acids. The trim removed 0 bases at V and 7 bases at J, leaving 3 bases unmatched.

The V and J genes are TRBV6-1 and TRBJ1-1, with D maybe TRBD1 (5 bases). The length of the CDR3 is 14 residues. The germline V and J ends were trimmed by 5 bases and 1 base, with 11 bases remaining between them. Germline CDR1 and CDR2: MNHNS and SASEGT. The CDR3 DNA is TGTGCCAGCAGTCCCCAAACAGGGAACACTGAAGCTTTCTTT. This gives the protein CASSPQTGNTEAFF.

This chain joins TRBV4-2 and TRBJ2-2; unclear D gene. The CDR3 is 12 amino acids. The V and J ends lost 2 bases and 3 bases respectively, with 1 base between them. CDR1 and CDR2 from the germline V gene are LGHNA and YNFKEQ. The CDR3 region is CASSQYTGELFF. The CDR3, as DNA: TGTGCCAGCAGCCAATACACCGGGGAGCTGTTTTTT.

The CDR3, as DNA: TGTGCCAGCAGCCAACTGGGGGCGACCACTGAAGCTTTCTTT. Translation: CASSQLGATTEAFF. The V and J genes are TRBV14 and TRBJ1-1; D is perhaps TRBD1 (6 bases). Germline lookup yields CDR1 SGHDN and CDR2 FVKESK. V lost 2 bases and J lost 4, with 11 bases in between. The CDR3 length is 14 residues. Full variable domain (rest looked up from reference TRBV14 and TRBJ1-1): EAGVTQFPSHSVIEKGQTVTLRCDPISGHDNLYWYRRVMGKEIKFLLHFVKESKQDESGMPNNRFLAERTGGTYSTLKVQPAELEDSGVYFCASSQLGATTEAFFGQGTRLTVV.

This rearrangement joins TRBV11-2 to TRBJ1-1, with 10 bases aligning to TRBD1. This CDR3 has 14 amino acids. J lost 6 bases, V lost 5 bases, and 6 bases had no gene match. In germline, CDR1 is SGHAT, CDR2 FQNNGV. The CDR3 loop reads CASSRRDRGSEAFF. The CDR3 coding sequence is TGTGCCAGCAGCCGCCGGGACAGGGGCTCTGAAGCTTTCTTT.

This chain links TRBV5-1 with TRBJ2-5; D remains ambiguous. Deletions cut 4 bases from V and 5 bases from J, with 15 bases between. The CDR3 is 14 residues long. The germline V gene has CDR1 SGHRS and CDR2 YFSETQ. CDR3 sequence (DNA): TGCGCCAGCAGCACCATCGGCGGATCTGAGACCCAGTACTTC. It codes for CASSTIGGSETQYF.

V and J are TRBV6-6 and TRBJ2-7, with D perhaps TRBD1 (6 bases). Germline CDR1 reads MNHNY; CDR2 reads SVGAGI (reference sequence). The V end lost 6 bases, the J end lost 0 bases, and 12 bases lay between the germline ends. The CDR3 sequence is 14 residues long. In nucleotides, the CDR3 is TGTGCCAGCAGCCAGGACAGTCTCTCCTACGAGCAGTACTTC. It specifies CASSQDSLSYEQYF.

The chain joins TRBV2 to TRBJ2-7; no reliable D call. The length of the CDR3 is 14 residues. V was shortened by 10 bases and J by 2 bases, with 18 bases between the two germline ends. The germline V gene has CDR1 SNHLY and CDR2 FYNNEI. CDR3 sequence (DNA): TGTGCCACCACGGACCCGGGCCCCACCTACGAGCAGTACTTC. This gives the protein CATTDPGPTYEQYF.

The chain employs TRBV11-3 and TRBJ2-2; D is unclear. The CDR3 is made up of 14 amino acids. V lost 1 base to trimming and J lost 6 bases, with 9 bases between them. Germline values: CDR1 SGHNT, CDR2 YENEEA. This CDR3 is CASSLGAHSGELFF. CDR3 coding DNA: TGTGCCAGCAGCTTAGGGGCGCACTCCGGGGAGCTGTTTTTT.

Notes on this clone: At one boundary the junction diverges from the germline segment, which might be a read error. V is TRBV27 and J is TRBJ2-7; D possibly uses TRBD1 or TRBD2 (5 bases each). The CDR3 totals 14 residues. Germline V gene data show CDR1 as MNHEY and CDR2 as SMNVEV (reference sequence). The CDR3 sequence: CASRPMGTSSEQYF. The CDR3 coding sequence is TGTGCCAGCAGGCCTATGGGGACCTCCTCCGAGCAGTACTTC.

The chain is built from TRBV15 and TRBJ1-3; D unclear. The germline gives CDR1 LNHNV, CDR2 YYDKDF (reference sequence). V was shortened by 0 bases and J by 0 bases, with 12 bases between the two germline ends. The CDR3 runs 17 residues. The chain's CDR3 is CATSRERIIFSGNTIYF. DNA for the CDR3: TGTGCCACCAGCAGAGAGCGGATTATCTTCTCTGGAAACACCATATATTTT. The variable domain in full, with the rest retrieved from reference TRBV15 and TRBJ1-3, is DAMVIQNPRYQVTQFGKPVTLSCSQTLNHNVMYWYQQKSSQAPKLLFHYYDKDFNNEADTPDNFQSRRPNTSFCFLDIRSPGLGDTAMYLCATSRERIIFSGNTIYFGEGSWLTVV.